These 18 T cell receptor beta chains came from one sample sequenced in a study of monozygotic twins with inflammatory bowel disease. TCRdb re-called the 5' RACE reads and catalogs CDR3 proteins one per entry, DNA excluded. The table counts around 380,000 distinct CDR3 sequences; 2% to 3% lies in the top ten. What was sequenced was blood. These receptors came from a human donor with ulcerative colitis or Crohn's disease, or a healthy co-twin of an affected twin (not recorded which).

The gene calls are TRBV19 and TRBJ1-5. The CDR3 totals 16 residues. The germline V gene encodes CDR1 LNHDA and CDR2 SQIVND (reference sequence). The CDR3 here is CASSAGGGGGNQPQHF.

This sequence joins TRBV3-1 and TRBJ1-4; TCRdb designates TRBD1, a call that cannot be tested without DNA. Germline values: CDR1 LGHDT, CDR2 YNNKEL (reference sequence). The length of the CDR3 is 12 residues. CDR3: CASSRDAEKLFF.

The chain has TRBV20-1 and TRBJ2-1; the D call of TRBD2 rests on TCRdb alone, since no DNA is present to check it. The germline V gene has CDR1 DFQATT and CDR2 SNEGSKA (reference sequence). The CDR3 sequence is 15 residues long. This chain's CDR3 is CSASGSGGVYNEQFF.

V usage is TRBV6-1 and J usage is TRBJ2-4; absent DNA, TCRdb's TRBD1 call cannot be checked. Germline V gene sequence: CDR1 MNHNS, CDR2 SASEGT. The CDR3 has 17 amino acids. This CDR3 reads CASSEAWTGVAKNIQYF.

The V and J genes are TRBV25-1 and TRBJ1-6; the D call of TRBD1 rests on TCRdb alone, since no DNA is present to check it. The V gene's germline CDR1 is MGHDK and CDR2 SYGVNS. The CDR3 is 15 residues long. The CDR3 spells CASSEYNQGRVILHF.

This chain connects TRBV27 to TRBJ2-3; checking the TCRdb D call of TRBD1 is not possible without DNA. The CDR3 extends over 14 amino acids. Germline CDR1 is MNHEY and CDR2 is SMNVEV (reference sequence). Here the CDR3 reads CASSSGRYTDTQYF.

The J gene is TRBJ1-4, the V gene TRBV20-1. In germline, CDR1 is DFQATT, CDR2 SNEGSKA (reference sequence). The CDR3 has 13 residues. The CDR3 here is CSARASGNEKLFF.

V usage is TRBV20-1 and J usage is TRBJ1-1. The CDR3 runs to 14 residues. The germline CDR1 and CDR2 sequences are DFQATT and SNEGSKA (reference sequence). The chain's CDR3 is CSARRSPGNTEAFF.

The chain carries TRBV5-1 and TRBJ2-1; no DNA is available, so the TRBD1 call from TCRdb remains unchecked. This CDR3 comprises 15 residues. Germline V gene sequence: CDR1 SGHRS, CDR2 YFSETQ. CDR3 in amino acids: CASSLEGGFYNEQFF.

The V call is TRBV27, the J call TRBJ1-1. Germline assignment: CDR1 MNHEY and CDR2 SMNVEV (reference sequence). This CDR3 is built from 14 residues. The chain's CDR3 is CATFKRWGNTEAFF.

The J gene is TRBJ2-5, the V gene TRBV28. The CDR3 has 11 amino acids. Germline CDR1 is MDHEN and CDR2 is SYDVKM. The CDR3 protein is CASSSGETQYF.

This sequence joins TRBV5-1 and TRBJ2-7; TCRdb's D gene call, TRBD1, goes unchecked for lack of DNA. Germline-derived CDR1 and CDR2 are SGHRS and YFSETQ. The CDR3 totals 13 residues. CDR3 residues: CASNQQGTYEQYF.

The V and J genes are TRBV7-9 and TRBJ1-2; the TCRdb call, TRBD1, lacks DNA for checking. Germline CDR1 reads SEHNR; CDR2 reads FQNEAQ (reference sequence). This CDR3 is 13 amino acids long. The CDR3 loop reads CASSPSLGDGYTF.

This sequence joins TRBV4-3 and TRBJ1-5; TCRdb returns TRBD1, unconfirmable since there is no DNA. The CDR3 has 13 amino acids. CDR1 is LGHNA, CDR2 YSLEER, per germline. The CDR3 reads CASSRSQGEPQHF.

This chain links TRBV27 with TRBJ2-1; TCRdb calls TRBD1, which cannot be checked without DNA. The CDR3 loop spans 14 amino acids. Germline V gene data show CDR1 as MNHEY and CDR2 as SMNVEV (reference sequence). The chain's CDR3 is CASSELGGSSEQFF.

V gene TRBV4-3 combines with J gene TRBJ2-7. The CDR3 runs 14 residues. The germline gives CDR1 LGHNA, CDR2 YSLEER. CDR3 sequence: CASSQVLAFGEQYF.

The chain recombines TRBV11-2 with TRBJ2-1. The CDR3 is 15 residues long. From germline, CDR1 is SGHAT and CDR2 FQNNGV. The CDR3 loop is CASSSQREIYNEQFF. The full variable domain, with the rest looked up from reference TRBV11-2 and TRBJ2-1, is EAGVAQSPRYKIIEKRQSVAFWCNPISGHATLYWYQQILGQGPKLLIQFQNNGVVDDSQLPKDRFSAERLKGVDSTLKIQPAKLEDSAVYLCASSSQREIYNEQFFGPGTRLTVL.

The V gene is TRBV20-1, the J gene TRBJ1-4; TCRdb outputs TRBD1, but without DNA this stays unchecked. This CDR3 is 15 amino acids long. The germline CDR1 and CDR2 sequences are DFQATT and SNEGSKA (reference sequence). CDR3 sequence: CSASLPGRDNEKLFF.